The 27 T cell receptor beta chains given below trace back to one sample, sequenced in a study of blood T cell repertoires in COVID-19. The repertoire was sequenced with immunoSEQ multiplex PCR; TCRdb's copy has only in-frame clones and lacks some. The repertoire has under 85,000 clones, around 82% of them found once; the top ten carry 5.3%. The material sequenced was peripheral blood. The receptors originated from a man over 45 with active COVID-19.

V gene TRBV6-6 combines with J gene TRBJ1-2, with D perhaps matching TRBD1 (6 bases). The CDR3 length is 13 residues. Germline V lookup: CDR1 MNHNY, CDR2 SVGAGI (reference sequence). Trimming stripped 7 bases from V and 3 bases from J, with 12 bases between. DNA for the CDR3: TGTGCCAGCAACTACCCAGGGGACTATGGCTACACCTTC. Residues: CASNYPGDYGYTF.

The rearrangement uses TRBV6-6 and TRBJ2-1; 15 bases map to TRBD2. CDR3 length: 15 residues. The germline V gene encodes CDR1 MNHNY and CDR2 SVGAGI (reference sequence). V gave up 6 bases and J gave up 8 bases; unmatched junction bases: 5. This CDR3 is CASRPGLAGGDEQFF. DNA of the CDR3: TGTGCCAGCAGACCTGGACTAGCGGGGGGGGATGAGCAGTTCTTC.

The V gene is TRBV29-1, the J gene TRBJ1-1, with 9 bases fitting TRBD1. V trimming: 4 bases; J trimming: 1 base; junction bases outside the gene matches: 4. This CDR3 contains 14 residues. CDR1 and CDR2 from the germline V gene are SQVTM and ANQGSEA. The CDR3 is CSVGYRGRNTEAFF. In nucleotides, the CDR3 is TGCAGCGTTGGATACAGGGGGCGGAACACTGAAGCTTTCTTT.

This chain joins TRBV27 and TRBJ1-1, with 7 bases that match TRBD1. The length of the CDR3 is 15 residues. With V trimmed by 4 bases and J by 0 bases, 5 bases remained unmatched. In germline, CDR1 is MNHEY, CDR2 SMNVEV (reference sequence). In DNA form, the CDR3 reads TGTGCCAGCAGTTCTACCGGGACAGTGAACACTGAAGCTTTCTTT. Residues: CASSSTGTVNTEAFF.

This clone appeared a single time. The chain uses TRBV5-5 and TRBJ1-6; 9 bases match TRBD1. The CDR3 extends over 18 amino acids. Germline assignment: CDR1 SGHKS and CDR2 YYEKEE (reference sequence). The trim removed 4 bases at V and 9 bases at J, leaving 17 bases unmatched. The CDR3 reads CASSKSGQGYGISSPLHF. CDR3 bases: TGTGCCAGCAGCAAATCGGGACAGGGCTATGGTATTAGTTCACCCCTCCACTTT.

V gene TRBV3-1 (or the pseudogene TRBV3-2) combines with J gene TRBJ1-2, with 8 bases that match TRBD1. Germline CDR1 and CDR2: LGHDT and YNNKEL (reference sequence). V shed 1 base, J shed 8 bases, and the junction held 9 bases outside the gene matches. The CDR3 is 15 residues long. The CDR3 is CASSQGGQAYSGYTF. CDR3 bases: TGTGCCAGCAGCCAAGGGGGACAGGCGTACTCGGGCTACACCTTC.

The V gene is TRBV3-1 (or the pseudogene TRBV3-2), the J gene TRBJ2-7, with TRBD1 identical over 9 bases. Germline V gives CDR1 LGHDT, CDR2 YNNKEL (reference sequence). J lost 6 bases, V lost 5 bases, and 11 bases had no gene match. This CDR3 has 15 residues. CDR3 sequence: CASSSTGGATPEQYF. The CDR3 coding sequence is TGTGCCAGCAGCTCTACAGGGGGCGCGACCCCCGAGCAGTACTTC.

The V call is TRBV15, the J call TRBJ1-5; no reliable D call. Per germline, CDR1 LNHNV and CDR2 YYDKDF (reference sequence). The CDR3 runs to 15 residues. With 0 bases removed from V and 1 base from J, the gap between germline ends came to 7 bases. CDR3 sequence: CATSRDMASNQPQHF. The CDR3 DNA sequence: TGTGCCACCAGCAGAGATATGGCAAGCAATCAGCCCCAGCATTTT.

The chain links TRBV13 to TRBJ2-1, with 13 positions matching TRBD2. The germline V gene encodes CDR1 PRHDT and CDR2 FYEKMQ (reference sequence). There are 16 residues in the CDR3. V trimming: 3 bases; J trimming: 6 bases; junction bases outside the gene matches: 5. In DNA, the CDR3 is TGTGCCAGCAGCTTCAGGACTAGCGGGAGACGCAATGAGCAGTTCTTC. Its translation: CASSFRTSGRRNEQFF.

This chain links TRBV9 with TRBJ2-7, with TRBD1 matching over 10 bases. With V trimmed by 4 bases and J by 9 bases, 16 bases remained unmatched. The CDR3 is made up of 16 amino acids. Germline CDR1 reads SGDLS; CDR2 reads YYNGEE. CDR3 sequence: CASSTGKGQGVWGQYF. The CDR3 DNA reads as TGTGCCAGCAGCACCGGGAAAGGACAGGGGGTTTGGGGGCAGTACTTC.

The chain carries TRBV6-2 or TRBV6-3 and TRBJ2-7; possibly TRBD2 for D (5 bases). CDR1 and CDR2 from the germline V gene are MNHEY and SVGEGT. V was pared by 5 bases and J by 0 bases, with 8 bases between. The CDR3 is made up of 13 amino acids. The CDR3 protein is CASSRGSSYEQYF. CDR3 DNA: TGTGCCAGCAGTCGCGGGTCCTCCTACGAGCAGTACTTC.

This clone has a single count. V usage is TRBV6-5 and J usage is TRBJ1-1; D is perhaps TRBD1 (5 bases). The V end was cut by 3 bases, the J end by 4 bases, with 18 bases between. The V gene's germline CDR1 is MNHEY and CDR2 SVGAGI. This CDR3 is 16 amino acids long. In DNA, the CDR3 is TGTGCCAGCAGTTATGATGGGGCGGCTAGTGGCACTGAAGCTTTCTTT. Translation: CASSYDGAASGTEAFF.

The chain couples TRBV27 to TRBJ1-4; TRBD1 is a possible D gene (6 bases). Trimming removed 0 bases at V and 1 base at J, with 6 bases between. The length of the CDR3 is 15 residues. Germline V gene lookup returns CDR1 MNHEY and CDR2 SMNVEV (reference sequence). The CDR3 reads CASSLSGGTNEKLFF. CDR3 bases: TGTGCCAGCAGTTTATCAGGGGGAACTAATGAAAAACTGTTTTTT.

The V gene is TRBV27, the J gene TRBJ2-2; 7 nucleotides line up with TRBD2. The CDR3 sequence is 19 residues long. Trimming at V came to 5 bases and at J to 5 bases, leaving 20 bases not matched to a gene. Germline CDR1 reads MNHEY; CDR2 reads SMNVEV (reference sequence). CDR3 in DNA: TGTGCCAGCAGTATCTACGCTATGAGGACTAGTGAATATACCGGGGAGCTGTTTTTT. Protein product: CASSIYAMRTSEYTGELFF.

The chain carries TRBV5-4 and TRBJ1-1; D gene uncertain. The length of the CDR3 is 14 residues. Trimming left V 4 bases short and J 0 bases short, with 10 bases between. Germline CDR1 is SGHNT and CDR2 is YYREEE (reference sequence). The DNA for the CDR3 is TGTGCCAGCAGCCAACAAATCATGAACACTGAAGCTTTCTTT. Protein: CASSQQIMNTEAFF.

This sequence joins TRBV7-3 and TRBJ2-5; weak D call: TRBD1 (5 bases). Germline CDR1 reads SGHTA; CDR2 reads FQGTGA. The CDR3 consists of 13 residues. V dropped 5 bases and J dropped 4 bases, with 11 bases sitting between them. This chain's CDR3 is CASSPGQGETQYF. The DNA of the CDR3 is TGTGCCAGCAGCCCTGGGCAGGGAGAGACCCAGTACTTC.

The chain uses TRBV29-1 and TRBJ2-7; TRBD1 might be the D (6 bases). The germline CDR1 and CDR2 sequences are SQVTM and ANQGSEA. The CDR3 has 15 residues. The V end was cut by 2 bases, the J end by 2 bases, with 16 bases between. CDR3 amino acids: CSVEIRGQPTYEQYF. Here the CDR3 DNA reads TGCAGCGTTGAAATAAGAGGACAGCCGACCTACGAGCAGTACTTC.

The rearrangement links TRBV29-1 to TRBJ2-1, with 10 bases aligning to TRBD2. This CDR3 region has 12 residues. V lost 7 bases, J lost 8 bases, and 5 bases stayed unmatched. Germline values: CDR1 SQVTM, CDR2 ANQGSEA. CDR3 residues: CSGGLASDEQFF. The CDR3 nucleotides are TGCAGCGGGGGACTAGCGAGCGATGAGCAGTTCTTC.

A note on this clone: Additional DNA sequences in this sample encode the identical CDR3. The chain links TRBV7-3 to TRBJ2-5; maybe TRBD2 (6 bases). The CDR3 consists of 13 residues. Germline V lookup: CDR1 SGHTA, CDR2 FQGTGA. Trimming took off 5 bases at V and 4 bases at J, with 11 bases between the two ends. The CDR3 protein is CASSPQGGETQYF. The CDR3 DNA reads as TGTGCCAGCAGCCCGCAGGGAGGAGAGACCCAGTACTTC.

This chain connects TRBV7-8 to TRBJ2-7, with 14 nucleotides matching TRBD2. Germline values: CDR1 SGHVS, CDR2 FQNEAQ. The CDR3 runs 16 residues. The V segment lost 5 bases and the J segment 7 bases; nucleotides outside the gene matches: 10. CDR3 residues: CASSPRTSGRLSEQYF. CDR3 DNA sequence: TGTGCCAGCAGCCCTCGGACTAGCGGGAGGTTGAGTGAGCAGTACTTC.

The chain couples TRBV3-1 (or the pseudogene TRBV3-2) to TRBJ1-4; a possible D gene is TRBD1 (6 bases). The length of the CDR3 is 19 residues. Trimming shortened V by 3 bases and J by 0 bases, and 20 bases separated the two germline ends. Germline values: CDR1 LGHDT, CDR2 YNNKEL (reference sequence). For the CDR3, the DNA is TGTGCCAGCAGCCACCCCTTAAGGACAGCTTTGACAACTAATGAAAAACTGTTTTTT. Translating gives CASSHPLRTALTTNEKLFF.

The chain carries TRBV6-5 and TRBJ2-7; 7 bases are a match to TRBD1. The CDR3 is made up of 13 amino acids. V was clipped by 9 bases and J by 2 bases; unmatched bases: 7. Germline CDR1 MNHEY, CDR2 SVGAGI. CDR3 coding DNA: TGTGCCAGTCGACAGGGCAGGGCCTACGAGCAGTACTTC. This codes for CASRQGRAYEQYF.

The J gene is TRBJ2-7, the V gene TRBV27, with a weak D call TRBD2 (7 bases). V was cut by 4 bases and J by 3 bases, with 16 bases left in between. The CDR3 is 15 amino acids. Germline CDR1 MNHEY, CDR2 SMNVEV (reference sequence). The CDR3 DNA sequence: TGTGCCAGCAGTTGGGGAGGGGGAGGGGTCTACGAGCAGTACTTC. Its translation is CASSWGGGGVYEQYF.

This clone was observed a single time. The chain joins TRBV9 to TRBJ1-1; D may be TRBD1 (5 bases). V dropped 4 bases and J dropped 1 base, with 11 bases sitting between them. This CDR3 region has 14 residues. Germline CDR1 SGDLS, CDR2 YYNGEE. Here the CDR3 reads CASSLRVENTEAFF. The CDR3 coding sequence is TGTGCCAGCAGCCTCAGGGTGGAGAACACTGAAGCTTTCTTT.

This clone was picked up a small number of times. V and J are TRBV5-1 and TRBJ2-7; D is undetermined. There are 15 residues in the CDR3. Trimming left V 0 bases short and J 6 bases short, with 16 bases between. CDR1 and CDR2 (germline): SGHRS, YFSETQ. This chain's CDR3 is CASSLDGGSYVEQYF. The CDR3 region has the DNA TGCGCCAGCAGCTTGGACGGCGGTTCCTACGTCGAGCAGTACTTC.

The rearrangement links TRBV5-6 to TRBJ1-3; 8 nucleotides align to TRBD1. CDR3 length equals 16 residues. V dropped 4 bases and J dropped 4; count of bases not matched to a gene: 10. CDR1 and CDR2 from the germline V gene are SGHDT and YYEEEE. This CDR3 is CASSPLTGVGGNTIYF. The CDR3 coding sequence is TGTGCCAGCAGCCCTCTGACAGGGGTAGGCGGAAACACCATATATTTT.

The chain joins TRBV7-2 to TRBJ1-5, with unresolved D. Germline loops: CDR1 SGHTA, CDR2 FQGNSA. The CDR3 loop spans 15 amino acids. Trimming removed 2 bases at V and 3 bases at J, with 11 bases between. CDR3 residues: CASSLKASYNQPQHF. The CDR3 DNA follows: TGTGCCAGCAGCTTAAAAGCCTCCTACAATCAGCCCCAGCATTTT.